This TCR beta chain was captured by sequencing in a study of regulatory T cells in long-lasting Graves disease. In its sample, this clonotype was seen many times. Its specificity is unknown. Time point described: newly diagnosed GD, antithyroid drugs for less than 3 months. PBMC-extracted RNA yielded the TCR library. An endocrinology unit in Xi'an, China, supplied the patients. The V segment lost 4 bases and the J segment 0 bases; nucleotides outside the gene matches: 5. Germline values: CDR1 LNHDA, CDR2 SQIVND (reference sequence). The length of the CDR3 is 16 residues. General study findings and limits: Newly diagnosed patients shared 966 public clonotypes; persistent patients shared 2,500 to 3,000.

Assembly of TCR beta libraries relied on iRepertoire HTBI primers together with Arm-PCR of CDR3 regions. From the multiplex PCR reads, TCRdb called clonotypes with MiXCR, one entry per CDR3 protein. The profile covers about 440,000 distinct CDR3 sequences, with about 15% appearing a single time and roughly 10% taken by the ten largest. These same data were also listed under a study on T cells in Graves' hyperthyroidism and ophthalmopathy. This second report adds: Most expanded thyroid clonotypes above 0.001 recurred in blood. Onset of ophthalmopathy came a median roughly 6.4 months after the model predicted it.

This TCR came from a woman aged 25 to 39 with Graves disease. Sequencing was performed on peripheral blood mononuclear cells (PBMCs), taken at new diagnosis, from a patient treated with antithyroid drugs. This sequence joins TRBV19 and TRBJ2-1; TRBD2 agrees at 8 bases. The CDR3 DNA reads as TGTGCCAGTAGTACGAGGCTAGCGGGCTCCTACAATGAGCAGTTCTTC. Protein: CASSTRLAGSYNEQFF.